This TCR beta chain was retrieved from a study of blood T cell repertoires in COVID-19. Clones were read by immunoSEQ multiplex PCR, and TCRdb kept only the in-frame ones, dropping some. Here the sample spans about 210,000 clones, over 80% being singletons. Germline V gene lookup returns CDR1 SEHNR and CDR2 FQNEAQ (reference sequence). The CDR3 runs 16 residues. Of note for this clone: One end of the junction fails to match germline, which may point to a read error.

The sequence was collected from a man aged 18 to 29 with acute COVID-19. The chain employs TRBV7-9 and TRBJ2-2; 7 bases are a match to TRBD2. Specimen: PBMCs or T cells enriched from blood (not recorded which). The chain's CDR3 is CASSSFGTTHTGELFF. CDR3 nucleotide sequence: TGTGCCAGCAGCTCCTTCGGGACTACTCACACGGGGGAGCTGTTTTTT.